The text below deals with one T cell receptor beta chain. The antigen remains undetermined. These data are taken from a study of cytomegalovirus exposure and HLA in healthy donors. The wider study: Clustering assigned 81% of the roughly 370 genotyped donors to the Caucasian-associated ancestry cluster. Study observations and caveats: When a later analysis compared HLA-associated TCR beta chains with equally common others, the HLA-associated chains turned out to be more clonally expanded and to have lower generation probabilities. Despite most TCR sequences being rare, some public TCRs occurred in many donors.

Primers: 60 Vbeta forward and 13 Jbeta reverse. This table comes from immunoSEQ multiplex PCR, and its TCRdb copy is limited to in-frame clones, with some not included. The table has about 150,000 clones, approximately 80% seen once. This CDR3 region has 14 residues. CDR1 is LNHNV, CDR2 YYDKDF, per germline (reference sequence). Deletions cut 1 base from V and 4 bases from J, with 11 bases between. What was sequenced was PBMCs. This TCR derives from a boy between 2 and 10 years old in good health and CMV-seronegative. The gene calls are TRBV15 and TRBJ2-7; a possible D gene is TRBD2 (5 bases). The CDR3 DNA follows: TGTGCCACCAGCAGAGCTGCAGGCGGGTACGAGCAGTACTTC. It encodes CATSRAAGGYEQYF.